Shown below are 20 T cell receptor beta chains from a single sample sequenced in a study of blood T cell repertoires in COVID-19. Measured with immunoSEQ multiplex PCR; TCRdb has only the in-frame clones, and not every one. The data contain about 220,000 clones, about nine tenths of them seen just once; the ten biggest clones take up about 2.4%. What was sequenced was PBMCs or T cells enriched from blood (not recorded which). The receptors stem from a woman in her 30s who had recovered from COVID-19.

This sequence joins TRBV4-3 and TRBJ2-1; 9 bases fit TRBD2. Per the germline V gene, CDR1 is LGHNA and CDR2 is YSLEER. V shed 0 bases, J shed 10 bases, and the junction held 10 bases outside the gene matches. The CDR3 totals 16 residues. CDR3 in amino acids: CASSQELAGVSREQFF. The CDR3 DNA sequence: TGCGCCAGCAGCCAAGAACTAGCGGGCGTCAGCAGGGAGCAGTTCTTC.

This clone was found once. The chain uses TRBV6-1 and TRBJ2-1; 9 bases fit TRBD2. The germline CDR1 and CDR2 sequences are MNHNS and SASEGT. The CDR3 has 15 amino acids. After removal of 2 bases from V and 7 bases from J, the junction contained 6 bases not matched to a gene. Here the CDR3 reads CASSETGTSKNEQFF. As DNA, the CDR3 is TGTGCCAGCAGTGAAACCGGGACTAGCAAGAATGAGCAGTTCTTC.

This chain connects TRBV5-5 to TRBJ1-1, with unresolved D. Germline values: CDR1 SGHKS, CDR2 YYEKEE (reference sequence). V lost 6 bases and J 1 base, leaving 13 bases between the germline ends. There are 14 residues in the CDR3. CDR3 protein: CASNPEAENTEAFF. DNA of the CDR3: TGTGCCAGCAACCCCGAGGCAGAGAACACTGAAGCTTTCTTT.

V gene TRBV12-3 or TRBV12-4 combines with J gene TRBJ1-2; D unclear. Trimming removed 1 base at V and 2 bases at J, with 5 bases between. This CDR3 comprises 13 residues. CDR3 loop: CASSLGQNYGYTF. In DNA, the CDR3 is TGTGCCAGCAGTTTAGGTCAGAACTATGGCTACACCTTC.

The chain links TRBV9 to TRBJ2-3; 8 bases line up with TRBD1. The CDR3 consists of 17 residues. Germline CDR1 and CDR2: SGDLS and YYNGEE. The trim removed 4 bases at V and 0 bases at J, leaving 10 bases unmatched. The CDR3 region has the DNA TGTGCCAGCAGCTCGGACAGGGTAGGCCTTAGCACAGATACGCAGTATTTT. Translation: CASSSDRVGLSTDTQYF. Full variable domain (rest looked up from reference TRBV9 and TRBJ2-3): DSGVTQTPKHLITATGQRVTLRCSPRSGDLSVYWYQQSLDQGLQFLIQYYNGEERAKGNILERFSAQQFPDLHSELNLSSLELGDSALYFCASSSDRVGLSTDTQYFGPGTRLTVL.

The gene calls are TRBV7-8 and TRBJ1-4; 9 bases line up with TRBD1. The V and J ends lost 5 bases and 8 bases, in that order; junction bases with no gene match: 15. CDR1 SGHVS and CDR2 FQNEAQ come from the germline V gene. This CDR3 spans 17 amino acids. The CDR3 DNA sequence: TGTGCCAGCAGCCCCGGGACAGGGTTGGGGTTGGGCGAAAAACTGTTTTTT. Translation gives CASSPGTGLGLGEKLFF.

The gene calls are TRBV19 and TRBJ1-3, with D uncertain. Trimming cost V 5 bases and J 2 bases, with 13 bases left between them. This CDR3 is built from 15 residues. The V gene's germline CDR1 is LNHDA and CDR2 SQIVND (reference sequence). CDR3 bases: TGTGCCAGTAGTCTCGGAGGCGGACCTGGAAACACCATATATTTT. Amino acids: CASSLGGGPGNTIYF.

The V and J genes are TRBV7-9 and TRBJ2-3; 15 bases are shared with TRBD2. CDR3 length: 17 residues. CDR1 and CDR2 from the germline V gene are SEHNR and FQNEAQ (reference sequence). V was clipped by 5 bases and J by 5 bases; unmatched bases: 8. This chain's CDR3 is CASSEGTSGGYGDTQYF. CDR3 DNA: TGTGCCAGCAGCGAGGGGACTAGCGGGGGGTATGGAGATACGCAGTATTTT. Drawing the rest from reference TRBV7-9 and TRBJ2-3, the complete variable domain is DTGVSQNPRHKITKRGQNVTFRCDPISEHNRLYWYRQTLGQGPEFLTYFQNEAQLEKSRLLSDRFSAERPKGSFSTLEIQRTEQGDSAMYLCASSEGTSGGYGDTQYFGPGTRLTVL.

This clone was seen once. The J gene is TRBJ1-1, the V gene TRBV3-1 (or the pseudogene TRBV3-2); TRBD1 is a possible D gene (6 bases). With 3 bases removed from V and 4 bases from J, the gap between germline ends came to 15 bases. Germline values: CDR1 LGHDT, CDR2 YNNKEL (reference sequence). This CDR3 is built from 15 residues. This CDR3 reads CASSQFRGGSTEAFF. CDR3 DNA sequence: TGTGCCAGCAGCCAGTTTAGGGGGGGAAGCACTGAAGCTTTCTTT.

The CDR3 region is CASSTTGVDNSPLHF. The CDR3 bases are TGCGCCAGCAGTACGACAGGGGTCGATAATTCACCCCTCCACTTT. The chain combines TRBV4-3 with TRBJ1-6; 8 bases line up with TRBD1. The germline gives CDR1 LGHNA, CDR2 YSLEER. There are 15 residues in the CDR3. V trimming: 6 bases; J trimming: 5 bases; junction bases outside the gene matches: 6.

The chain joins TRBV19 to TRBJ2-3, with 7 positions matching TRBD1. The CDR3 spans 14 residues. Germline values: CDR1 LNHDA, CDR2 SQIVND (reference sequence). V lost 2 bases to trimming and J lost 6 bases; unmatched junction nucleotides: 5. CDR3 DNA: TGTGCCAGTAGTATAAAGGGGGCCGGGGATACGCAGTATTTT. It encodes CASSIKGAGDTQYF.

The V and J genes are TRBV4-3 and TRBJ1-4; tentative D call: TRBD1 (5 bases). V lost 0 bases, J lost 5 bases, and 13 bases lay in between. CDR1 is LGHNA and CDR2 is YSLEER in the germline V gene. This CDR3 has 16 residues. The CDR3 region has the DNA TGCGCCAGCAGCCAAGATCGGCGGACAAGGAATGAAAAACTGTTTTTT. Protein: CASSQDRRTRNEKLFF.

The chain has TRBV6-2 or TRBV6-3 and TRBJ1-2; 8 bases are shared with TRBD1. Germline CDR1 and CDR2: MNHEY and SVGEGT. V was clipped by 1 base and J by 4 bases; unmatched bases: 17. The CDR3 loop spans 19 amino acids. The CDR3 sequence: CASSYFRDRLTKRFYGYTF. CDR3 DNA: TGTGCCAGCAGTTACTTCCGGGACAGGCTTACAAAGAGGTTCTATGGCTACACCTTC.

This chain uses TRBV6-2 or TRBV6-3 with TRBJ1-5; TRBD1 agrees at 9 bases. The V segment lost 2 bases and the J segment 4 bases; nucleotides outside the gene matches: 6. The germline gives CDR1 MNHEY, CDR2 SVGEGT. The CDR3 loop spans 16 amino acids. The CDR3 sequence is CASSYETGGSNQPQHF. The CDR3 DNA sequence: TGTGCCAGCAGTTACGAGACAGGGGGTTCTAATCAGCCCCAGCATTTT.

This clone came up once. The V and J genes are TRBV6-5 and TRBJ1-2; 8 nucleotides line up with TRBD1. This CDR3 region has 14 residues. Germline CDR1 and CDR2: MNHEY and SVGAGI. V gave up 7 bases and J gave up 4 bases; unmatched junction bases: 8. The CDR3: CASTSDREGYGYTF. In nucleotides, the CDR3 is TGTGCCAGCACCTCGGACAGGGAGGGCTATGGCTACACCTTC.

This sequence joins TRBV7-9 and TRBJ1-1, with 10 bases fitting TRBD1. The CDR3 sequence is 15 residues long. Trimming took 5 bases from V and 6 from J; bases not matched to a gene: 9. Germline-derived CDR1 and CDR2 are SEHNR and FQNEAQ (reference sequence). The CDR3 reads CASSPRQGARSEAFF. CDR3 coding DNA: TGTGCCAGCAGCCCTAGACAGGGGGCGCGGTCTGAAGCTTTCTTT.

About this clone: The same CDR3 arises from other DNA sequences in this sample as well. The rearrangement uses TRBV7-9 and TRBJ2-7; 12 positions match TRBD2. This CDR3 is built from 14 residues. Germline-derived CDR1 and CDR2 are SEHNR and FQNEAQ (reference sequence). The V segment lost 1 base and the J segment 6 bases; nucleotides outside the gene matches: 1. CDR3 coding DNA: TGTGCCAGCAGCTTAGTACTAGCGGGGGGCGAGCAGTACTTC. This gives the protein CASSLVLAGGEQYF. The whole variable domain, remainder taken from reference TRBV7-9 and TRBJ2-7, is DTGVSQNPRHKITKRGQNVTFRCDPISEHNRLYWYRQTLGQGPEFLTYFQNEAQLEKSRLLSDRFSAERPKGSFSTLEIQRTEQGDSAMYLCASSLVLAGGEQYFGPGTRLTVT.

The gene calls are TRBV9 and TRBJ2-7; 9 positions agree with TRBD2. V lost 3 bases, J lost 4 bases, and 8 bases stayed unmatched. The CDR3 consists of 15 residues. Germline V gene sequence: CDR1 SGDLS, CDR2 YYNGEE. The CDR3: CASSASSGGLYEQYF. The CDR3 nucleotides read TGTGCCAGCAGCGCCTCCAGCGGGGGGCTATACGAGCAGTACTTC.

In this sample, this clone turned up a few times. A read error may account for a junction end that differs from germline. This chain uses TRBV7-7 with TRBJ2-1; D gene unclear. Per germline, CDR1 SSHAT and CDR2 FNYEAQ (reference sequence). This CDR3 is built from 14 residues. The CDR3 sequence is CASSLAGQNNEQFF. The CDR3 coding sequence is TGTGCTAGCAGCTTAGCTGGTCAGAACAATGAGCAGTTCTTC.

This chain links TRBV11-2 with TRBJ1-4; no clear D gene. The V end was cut by 3 bases, the J end by 4 bases, with 9 bases between. This CDR3 has 14 residues. The germline gives CDR1 SGHAT, CDR2 FQNNGV. The CDR3: CASSFRQLNEKLFF. CDR3 bases: TGTGCCAGCAGCTTCAGGCAGCTTAATGAAAAACTGTTTTTT.